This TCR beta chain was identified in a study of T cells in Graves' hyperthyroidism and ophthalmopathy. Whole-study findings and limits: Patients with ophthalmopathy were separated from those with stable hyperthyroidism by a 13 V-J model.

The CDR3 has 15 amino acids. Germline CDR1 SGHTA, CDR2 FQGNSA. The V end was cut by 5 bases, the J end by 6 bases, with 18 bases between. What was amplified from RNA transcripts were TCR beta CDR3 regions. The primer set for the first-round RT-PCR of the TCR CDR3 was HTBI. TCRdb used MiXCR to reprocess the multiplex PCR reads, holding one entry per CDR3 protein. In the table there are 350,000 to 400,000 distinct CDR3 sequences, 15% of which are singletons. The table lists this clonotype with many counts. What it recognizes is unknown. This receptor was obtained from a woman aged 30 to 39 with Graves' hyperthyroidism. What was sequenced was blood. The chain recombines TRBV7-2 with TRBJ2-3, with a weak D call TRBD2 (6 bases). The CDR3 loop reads CASSGRGSRVDTQYF. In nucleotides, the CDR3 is TGTGCCAGCAGCGGACGGGGGAGTAGGGTGGATACGCAGTATTTT.